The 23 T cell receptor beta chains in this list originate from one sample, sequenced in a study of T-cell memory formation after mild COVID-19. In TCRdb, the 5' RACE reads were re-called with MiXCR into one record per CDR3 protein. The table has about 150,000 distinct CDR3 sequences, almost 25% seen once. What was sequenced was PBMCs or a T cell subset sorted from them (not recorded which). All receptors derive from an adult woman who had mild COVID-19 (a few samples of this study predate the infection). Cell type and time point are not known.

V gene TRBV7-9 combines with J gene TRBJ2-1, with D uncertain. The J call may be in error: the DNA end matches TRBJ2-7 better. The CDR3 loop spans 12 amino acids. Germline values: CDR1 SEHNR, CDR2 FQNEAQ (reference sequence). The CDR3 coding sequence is TGTGCCAGCAGCCCACACTACAATGAGCAGTACTTC. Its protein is CASSPHYNEQYF.

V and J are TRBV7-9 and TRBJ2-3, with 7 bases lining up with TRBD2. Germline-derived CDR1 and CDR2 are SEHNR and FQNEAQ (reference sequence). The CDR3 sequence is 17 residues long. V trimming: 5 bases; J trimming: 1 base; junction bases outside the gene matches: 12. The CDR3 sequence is CASSRTLAVLGTDTQYF. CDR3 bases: TGTGCCAGCAGCCGCACTCTAGCGGTCCTTGGCACAGATACGCAGTATTTT. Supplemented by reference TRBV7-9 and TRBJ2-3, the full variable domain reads DTGVSQNPRHKITKRGQNVTFRCDPISEHNRLYWYRQTLGQGPEFLTYFQNEAQLEKSRLLSDRFSAERPKGSFSTLEIQRTEQGDSAMYLCASSRTLAVLGTDTQYFGPGTRLTVL.

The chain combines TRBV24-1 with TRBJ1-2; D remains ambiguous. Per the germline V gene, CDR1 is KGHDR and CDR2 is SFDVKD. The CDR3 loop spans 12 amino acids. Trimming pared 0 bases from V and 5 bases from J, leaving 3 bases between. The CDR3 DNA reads TGTGCCACCAGTGATTTGATATATGGCTACACCTTC. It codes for CATSDLIYGYTF.

The CDR3 nucleotides are TGTGCCAGCAGCCGGACGGGACAACTTATTACCGGGGAGCTGTTTTTT. As protein: CASSRTGQLITGELFF. This chain joins TRBV4-2 and TRBJ2-2; D possibly corresponds to TRBD1 (6 bases). The CDR3 runs 16 residues. CDR1 LGHNA and CDR2 YNFKEQ come from the germline V gene. Trimming pared 4 bases from V and 5 bases from J, leaving 17 bases between.

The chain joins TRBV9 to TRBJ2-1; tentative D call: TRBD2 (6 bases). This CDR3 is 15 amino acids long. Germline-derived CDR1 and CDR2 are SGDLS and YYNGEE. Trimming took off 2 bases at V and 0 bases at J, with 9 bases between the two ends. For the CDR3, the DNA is TGTGCCAGCAGCGTTGGAGGGGCCTCCTACAATGAGCAGTTCTTC. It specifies CASSVGGASYNEQFF.

This CDR3 is CSVEDEIAGVGYEQYF. The CDR3 DNA is TGCAGCGTTGAAGATGAGATCGCAGGGGTTGGCTACGAGCAGTACTTC. This chain joins TRBV29-1 and TRBJ2-7, with D perhaps TRBD1 (6 bases). The CDR3 totals 16 residues. Between the trimmed V and J ends, which lost 0 bases and 3 bases, there was a span of 18 bases. Germline loops: CDR1 SQVTM, CDR2 ANQGSEA.

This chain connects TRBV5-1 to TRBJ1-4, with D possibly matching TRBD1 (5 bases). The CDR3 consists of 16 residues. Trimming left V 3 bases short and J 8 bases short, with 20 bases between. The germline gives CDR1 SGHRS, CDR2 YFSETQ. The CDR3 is CASSSPGGSRPEKLFF. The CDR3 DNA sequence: TGCGCCAGCAGCTCCCCGGGGGGGAGTAGACCGGAAAAACTGTTTTTT. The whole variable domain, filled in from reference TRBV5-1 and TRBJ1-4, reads KAGVTQTPRYLIKTRGQQVTLSCSPISGHRSVSWYQQTPGQGLQFLFEYFSETQRNKGNFPGRFSGRQFSNSRSEMNVSTLELGDSALYLCASSSPGGSRPEKLFFGSGTQLSVL.

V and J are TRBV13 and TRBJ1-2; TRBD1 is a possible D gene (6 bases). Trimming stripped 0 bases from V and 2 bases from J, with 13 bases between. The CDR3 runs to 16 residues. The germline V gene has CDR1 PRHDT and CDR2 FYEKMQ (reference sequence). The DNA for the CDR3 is TGTGCCAGCAGCTTAGGCCAGGGGTATCAGAACTATGGCTACACCTTC. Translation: CASSLGQGYQNYGYTF.

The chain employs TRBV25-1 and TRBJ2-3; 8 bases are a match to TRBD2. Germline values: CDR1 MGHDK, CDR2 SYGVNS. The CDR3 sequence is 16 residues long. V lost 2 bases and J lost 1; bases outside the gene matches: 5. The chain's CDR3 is CASSEPAGVGTDTQYF. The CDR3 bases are TGTGCCAGCAGTGAACCAGCGGGAGTAGGCACAGATACGCAGTATTTT.

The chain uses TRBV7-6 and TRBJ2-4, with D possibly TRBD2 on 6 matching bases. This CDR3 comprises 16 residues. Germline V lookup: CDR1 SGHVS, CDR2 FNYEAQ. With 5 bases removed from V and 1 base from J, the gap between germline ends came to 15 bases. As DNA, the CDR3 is TGTGCCAGCAGCCCCAAGGGTGGGGGGGCCAAAAACATTCAGTACTTC. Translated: CASSPKGGGAKNIQYF.

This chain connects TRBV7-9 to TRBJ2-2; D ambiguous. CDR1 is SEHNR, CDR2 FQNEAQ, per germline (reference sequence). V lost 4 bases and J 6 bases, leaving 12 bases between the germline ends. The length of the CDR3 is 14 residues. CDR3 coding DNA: TGTGCCAGCAGCTCTCCATTGAGCTCCGGGGAGCTGTTTTTT. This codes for CASSSPLSSGELFF.

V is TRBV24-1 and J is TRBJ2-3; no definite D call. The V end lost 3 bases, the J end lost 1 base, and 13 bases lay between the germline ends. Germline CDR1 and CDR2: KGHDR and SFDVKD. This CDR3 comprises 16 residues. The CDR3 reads CATSDRLVFGTDTQYF. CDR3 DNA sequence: TGTGCCACCAGTGATCGCCTGGTGTTTGGCACAGATACGCAGTATTTT.

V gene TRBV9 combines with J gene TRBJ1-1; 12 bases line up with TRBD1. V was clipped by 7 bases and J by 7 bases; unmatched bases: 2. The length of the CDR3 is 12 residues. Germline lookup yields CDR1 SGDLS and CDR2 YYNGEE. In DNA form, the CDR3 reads TGTGCCAGCGGGACAGGGGGCTTTGAAGCTTTCTTT. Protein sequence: CASGTGGFEAFF. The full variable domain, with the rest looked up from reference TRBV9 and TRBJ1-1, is DSGVTQTPKHLITATGQRVTLRCSPRSGDLSVYWYQQSLDQGLQFLIQYYNGEERAKGNILERFSAQQFPDLHSELNLSSLELGDSALYFCASGTGGFEAFFGQGTRLTVV.

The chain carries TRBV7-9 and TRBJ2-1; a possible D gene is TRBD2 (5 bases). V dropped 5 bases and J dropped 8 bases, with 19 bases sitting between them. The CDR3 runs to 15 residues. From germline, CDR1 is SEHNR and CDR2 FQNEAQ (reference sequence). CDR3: CASSTLVRGDDEQFF. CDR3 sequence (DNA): TGTGCCAGCAGCACTCTAGTTCGGGGTGACGATGAGCAGTTCTTC.

The CDR3 nucleotides read TGCAGTGCTAGAAATCAGCAAGACGGAGCTGAAAAACTGTTTTTT. Amino acid sequence: CSARNQQDGAEKLFF. The gene calls are TRBV20-1 and TRBJ1-4; D remains unclear. CDR1 and CDR2 (germline): DFQATT, SNEGSKA (reference sequence). Trimming took 2 bases from V and 7 from J, leaving 17 bases between them. The CDR3 is made up of 15 amino acids.

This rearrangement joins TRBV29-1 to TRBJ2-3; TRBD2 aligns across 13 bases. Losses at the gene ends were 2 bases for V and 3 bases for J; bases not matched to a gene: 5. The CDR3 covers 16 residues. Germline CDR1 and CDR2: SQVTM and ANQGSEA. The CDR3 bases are TGCAGCGTTGAACCCGAGGGACTAGCGGGGACAGATACGCAGTATTTT. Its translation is CSVEPEGLAGTDTQYF.

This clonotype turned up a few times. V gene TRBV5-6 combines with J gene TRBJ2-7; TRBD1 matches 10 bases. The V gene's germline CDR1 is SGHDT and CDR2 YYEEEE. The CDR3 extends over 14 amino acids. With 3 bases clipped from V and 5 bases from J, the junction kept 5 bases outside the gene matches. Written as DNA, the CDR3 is TGTGCCAGCAGCTATGGGACAGGGGCGCACGAGCAGTACTTC. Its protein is CASSYGTGAHEQYF.

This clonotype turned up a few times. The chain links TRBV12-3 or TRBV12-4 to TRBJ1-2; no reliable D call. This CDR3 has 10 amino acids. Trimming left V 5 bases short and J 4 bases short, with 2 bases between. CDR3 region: CASSPYGYTF. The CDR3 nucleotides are TGTGCCAGCAGTCCCTATGGCTACACCTTC.

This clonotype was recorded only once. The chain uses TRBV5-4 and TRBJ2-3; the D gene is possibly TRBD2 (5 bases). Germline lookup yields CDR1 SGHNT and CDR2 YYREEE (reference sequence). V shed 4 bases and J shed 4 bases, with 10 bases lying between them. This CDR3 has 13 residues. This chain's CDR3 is CASSPGRADTQYF. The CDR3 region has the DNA TGTGCCAGCAGCCCGGGAAGGGCAGATACGCAGTATTTT.

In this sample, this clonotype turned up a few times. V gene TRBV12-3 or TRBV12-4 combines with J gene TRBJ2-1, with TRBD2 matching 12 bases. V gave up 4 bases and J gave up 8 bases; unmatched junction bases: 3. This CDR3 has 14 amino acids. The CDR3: CASSWTSGEDEQFF. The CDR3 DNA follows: TGTGCCAGCAGTTGGACTAGCGGGGAGGATGAGCAGTTCTTC.

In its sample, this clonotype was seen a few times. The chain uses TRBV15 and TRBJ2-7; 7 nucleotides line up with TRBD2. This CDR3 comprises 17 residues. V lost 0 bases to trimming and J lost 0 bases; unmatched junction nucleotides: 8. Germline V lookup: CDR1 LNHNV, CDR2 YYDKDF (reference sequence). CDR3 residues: CATSRDPGGTLSYEQYF. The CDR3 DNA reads TGTGCCACCAGCAGAGATCCGGGGGGAACTCTCTCCTACGAGCAGTACTTC.

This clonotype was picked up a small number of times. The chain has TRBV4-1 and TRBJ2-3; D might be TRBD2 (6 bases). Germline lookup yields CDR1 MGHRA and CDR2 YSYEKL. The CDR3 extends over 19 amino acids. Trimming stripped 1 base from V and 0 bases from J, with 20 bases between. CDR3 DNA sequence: TGCGCCAGCAGCCAAGGTAGGGACTGGCAAAACCCCAGCACAGATACGCAGTATTTT. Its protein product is CASSQGRDWQNPSTDTQYF.

Here the CDR3 reads CASSFGTSFTVQETQYF. The CDR3, as DNA: TGTGCCAGCAGTTTCGGGACTTCTTTCACGGTCCAAGAGACCCAGTACTTC. The chain has TRBV28 and TRBJ2-5, with TRBD2 as a possible D gene (6 bases). CDR3 size: 17 residues. Germline loops: CDR1 MDHEN, CDR2 SYDVKM. With 3 bases removed from V and 1 base from J, the gap between germline ends came to 18 bases. Complete variable domain (other parts from reference TRBV28 and TRBJ2-5): DVKVTQSSRYLVKRTGEKVFLECVQDMDHENMFWYRQDPGLGLRLIYFSYDVKMKEKGDIPEGYSVSREKKERFSLILESASTNQTSMYLCASSFGTSFTVQETQYFGPGTRLLVL.